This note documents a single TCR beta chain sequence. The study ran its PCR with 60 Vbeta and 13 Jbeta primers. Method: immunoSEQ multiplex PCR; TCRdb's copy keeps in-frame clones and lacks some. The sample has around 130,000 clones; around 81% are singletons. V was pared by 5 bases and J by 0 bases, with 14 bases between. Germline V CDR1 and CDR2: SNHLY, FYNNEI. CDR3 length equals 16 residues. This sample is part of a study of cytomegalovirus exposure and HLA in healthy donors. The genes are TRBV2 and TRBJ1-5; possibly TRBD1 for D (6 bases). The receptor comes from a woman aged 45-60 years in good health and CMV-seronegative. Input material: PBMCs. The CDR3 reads CASSPGAIYSNQPQHF. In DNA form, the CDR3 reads TGTGCCAGCAGTCCAGGGGCGATTTATAGCAATCAGCCCCAGCATTTT.